This T cell receptor beta chain derives from a study of blood T cells in healthy people across ages. The use of a sample-barcoded 5' primer and a J-beta primer mix characterized a second PCR of about 6 to 11 cycles. Using its own MiXCR run on the 5' RACE reads, TCRdb lists one record per CDR3 protein. The sample holds 750,000 or so distinct CDR3 sequences, 25% seen once. This clonotype has at least ten counts. The CDR3 has 15 residues. Deletions cut 0 bases from V and 1 base from J, with 9 bases between. The germline V gene encodes CDR1 SGDLS and CDR2 YYNGEE. These records were also assigned to another study, of T cells of mothers and their children.

This receptor was obtained from a boy aged 5-17 years in good health. This chain uses TRBV9 with TRBJ2-3; the D gene is possibly TRBD2 (6 bases). The sequencing input was blood. The CDR3 here is CASSVGASGTDTQYF. CDR3 DNA sequence: TGTGCCAGCAGCGTAGGAGCTAGCGGCACAGATACGCAGTATTTT.